These T cell receptor beta chains were read from a single sample in a study of siplizumab effects on memory and regulatory T cells. Method: immunoSEQ multiplex PCR; TCRdb's copy keeps in-frame clones and lacks some. The profile covers fewer than 80,000 clones, with 93% appearing a single time and 4.5% to 5% taken by the ten largest. What was sequenced was CD8+ T cells sorted from blood. These receptors all stem from a human donor in good health. CDR3s include the opening cysteine and the closing phenylalanine or tryptophan. Each record gives: CDR3 protein, CDR3 DNA, V gene, clone size, J gene, D gene. The D gene is left open where the match is weak. Size is omitted from some rows. Given values are once, few, many or a class for expanded clones.

CASRTGGDGYTF | TGTGCCAGCAGGACAGGGGGCGATGGCTACACCTTC | TRBV6-6 | NA | TRBJ1-2 | TRBD1
CASSYRVSGYEQYF | TGTGCCAGCTCTTACAGGGTTTCGGGCTACGAGCAGTACTTC | TRBV28 | NA | TRBJ2-7 | NA
CASSVAGYGGSPLHF | TGTGCCAGCAGTGTTGCAGGTTACGGCGGTTCACCCCTCCACTTT | TRBV2 | NA | TRBJ1-6 | NA
CASSHVLGRSNSPLHF | TGCGCCAGCAGTCACGTTCTGGGCCGGAGTAATTCACCCCTCCACTTT | TRBV23-1 | NA | TRBJ1-6 | NA
CASSDPRPGQAEHEQFF | TGTGCCAGCAGCGATCCCCGCCCGGGACAGGCGGAACATGAGCAGTTCTTC | TRBV2 | NA | TRBJ2-1 | TRBD1
CASSFSGGNTEAFF | TGTGCCAGCAGTTTCTCAGGGGGGAACACTGAAGCTTTCTTT | TRBV27 | few | TRBJ1-1 | TRBD1
CASRRGGTDTQYF | TGTGCCAGCAGACGCGGGGGCACAGATACGCAGTATTTT | TRBV27 | NA | TRBJ2-3 | NA
CASSQGASQETQYF | TGCGCCAGCAGCCAGGGGGCTAGCCAAGAGACCCAGTACTTC | TRBV4-3 | NA | TRBJ2-5 | NA
CASSFSYNEQFF | TGCGCCAGCAGCTTTAGCTACAATGAGCAGTTCTTC | TRBV5-1 | NA | TRBJ2-1 | NA
CASSLLSWGQGGHEQYF | TGTGCCAGCAGTTTATTATCTTGGGGTCAGGGGGGGCACGAGCAGTACTTC | TRBV27 | NA | TRBJ2-7 | NA